This T cell receptor beta chain emerged from a study of shared clonotypes between healthy human individuals. Study-wide results and caveats: A reduction in generation probabilities was seen for non-shared clonotypes relative to those shared by all four donors.

Genomic DNA from each subset was divided evenly over several immunoSEQ plates. TCRdb keeps only in-frame clones here, not all; method: immunoSEQ multiplex PCR. The repertoire includes 1.6 million or so clones, 95% to 97% of them detected once, and roughly 1.2% sits in the top ten. Germline assignment: CDR1 LGHNA and CDR2 YSLEER. This CDR3 spans 14 amino acids. The germline V and J ends were trimmed by 2 bases and 5 bases, with 11 bases remaining between them. Note on this clone: What it binds is not known.

Specimen: naive CD4+ T cells sorted from blood. Subset here: CD45RA+ positively selected. The rearrangement joins TRBV4-3 to TRBJ2-3; D may be TRBD1 (6 bases). This receptor was obtained from a man between 25 and 39 years old in good health. The CDR3 DNA sequence: TGCGCCAGCAGCCAACAACAGGGAGAAGATACGCAGTATTTT. Its translation is CASSQQQGEDTQYF.